The following is a TCR beta chain sequence with its context. Antigen specificity is unknown. TCRdb keeps only in-frame clones here, not all; method: immunoSEQ multiplex PCR. The top ten hold over 0.1% of the sample, which has approximately 600,000 clones, roughly 95% seen once. The entry originates in a study of shared clonotypes between healthy human individuals. Overall study results and limits: Clonotypes which were not shared had lower generation probabilities than clonotypes that all four donors shared. Inspection by rarefaction showed sorted-subset sequencing to be incomplete despite large depth.

The CDR3 extends over 16 amino acids. Trimming took off 0 bases at V and 6 bases at J, with 14 bases between the two ends. Per the germline V gene, CDR1 is MGHRA and CDR2 is YSYEKL. CD45RO negativity and positive selection for CCR7 defined naive CD8 cells, a population that excluded terminally differentiated effector memory CD45RA+ cells. The specimen was naive CD8+ T cells sorted from blood. This TCR was recovered from a woman younger than 45 in good health. The chain has TRBV4-1 and TRBJ1-4; D unresolved. CDR3 sequence (DNA): TGCGCCAGCAGCCAAGAGTGGCCGGTTGGGTATGAAAAACTGTTTTTT. This translates into CASSQEWPVGYEKLFF.